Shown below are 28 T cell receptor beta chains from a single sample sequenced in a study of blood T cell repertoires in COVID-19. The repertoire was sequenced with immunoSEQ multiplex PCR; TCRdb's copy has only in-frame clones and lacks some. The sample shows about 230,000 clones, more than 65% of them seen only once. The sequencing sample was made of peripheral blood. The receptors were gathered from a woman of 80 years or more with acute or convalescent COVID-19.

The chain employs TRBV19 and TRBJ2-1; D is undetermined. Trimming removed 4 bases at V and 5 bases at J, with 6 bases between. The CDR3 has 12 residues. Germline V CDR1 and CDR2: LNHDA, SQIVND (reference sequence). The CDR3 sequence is CASSTLNNEQFF. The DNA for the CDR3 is TGTGCCAGTAGTACCCTTAACAATGAGCAGTTCTTC. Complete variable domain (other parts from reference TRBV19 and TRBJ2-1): DGGITQSPKYLFRKEGQNVTLSCEQNLNHDAMYWYRQDPGQGLRLIYYSQIVNDFQKGDIAEGYSVSREKKESFPLTVTSAQKNPTAFYLCASSTLNNEQFFGPGTRLTVL.

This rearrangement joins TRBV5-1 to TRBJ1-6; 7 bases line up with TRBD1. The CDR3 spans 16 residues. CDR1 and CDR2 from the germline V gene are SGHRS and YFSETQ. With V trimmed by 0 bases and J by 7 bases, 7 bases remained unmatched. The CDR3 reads CASSLGSGTDNSPLHF. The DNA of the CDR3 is TGCGCCAGCAGCTTGGGCTCAGGGACAGACAATTCACCCCTCCACTTT.

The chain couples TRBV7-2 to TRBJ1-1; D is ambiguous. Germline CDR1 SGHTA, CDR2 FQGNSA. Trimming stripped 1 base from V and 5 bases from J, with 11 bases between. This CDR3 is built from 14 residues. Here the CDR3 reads CASSLEQAGTEAFF. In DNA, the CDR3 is TGTGCCAGCAGCTTAGAGCAGGCGGGGACTGAAGCTTTCTTT.

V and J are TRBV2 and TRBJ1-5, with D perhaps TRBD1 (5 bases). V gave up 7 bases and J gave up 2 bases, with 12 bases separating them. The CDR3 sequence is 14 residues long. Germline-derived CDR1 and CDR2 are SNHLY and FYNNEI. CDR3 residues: CASTRAQGNQPQHF. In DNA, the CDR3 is TGTGCCAGCACTAGGGCACAGGGCAATCAGCCCCAGCATTTT. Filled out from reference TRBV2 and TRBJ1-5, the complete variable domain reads EPEVTQTPSHQVTQMGQEVILRCVPISNHLYFYWYRQILGQKVEFLVSFYNNEISEKSEIFDDQFSVERPDGSNFTLKIRSTKLEDSAMYFCASTRAQGNQPQHFGDGTRLSIL.

CDR3 in DNA: TGTGCCAGAAGCTTGGATTCCGGACAGTACTCCTACGAGCAGTACTTC. Translated, it gives CARSLDSGQYSYEQYF. The chain joins TRBV5-3 to TRBJ2-7; maybe TRBD1 (6 bases). TRBV5-3 is given ORF status, its function remaining uncertain. CDR3 size: 16 residues. V dropped 0 bases and J dropped 0 bases, with 13 bases sitting between them.

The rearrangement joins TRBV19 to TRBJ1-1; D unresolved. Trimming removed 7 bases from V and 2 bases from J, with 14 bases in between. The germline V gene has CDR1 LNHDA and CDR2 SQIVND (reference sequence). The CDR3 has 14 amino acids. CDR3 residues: CASNEEGDNTEAFF. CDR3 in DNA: TGTGCCAGTAATGAGGAGGGCGATAACACTGAAGCTTTCTTT.

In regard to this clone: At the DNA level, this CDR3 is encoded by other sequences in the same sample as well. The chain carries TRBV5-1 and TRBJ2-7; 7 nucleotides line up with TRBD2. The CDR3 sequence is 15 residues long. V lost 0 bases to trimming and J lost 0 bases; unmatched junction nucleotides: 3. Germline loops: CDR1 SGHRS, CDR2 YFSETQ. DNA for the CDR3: TGCGCCAGCAGCTTGGTAGCGGGCAGCTCCTACGAGCAGTACTTC. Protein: CASSLVAGSSYEQYF.

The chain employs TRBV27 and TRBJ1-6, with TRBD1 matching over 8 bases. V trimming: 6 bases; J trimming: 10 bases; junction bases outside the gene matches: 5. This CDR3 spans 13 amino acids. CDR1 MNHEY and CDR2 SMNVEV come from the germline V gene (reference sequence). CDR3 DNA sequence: TGTGCCAGCAGGATTGGGACAGGCTCACCCCTCCACTTT. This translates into CASRIGTGSPLHF.

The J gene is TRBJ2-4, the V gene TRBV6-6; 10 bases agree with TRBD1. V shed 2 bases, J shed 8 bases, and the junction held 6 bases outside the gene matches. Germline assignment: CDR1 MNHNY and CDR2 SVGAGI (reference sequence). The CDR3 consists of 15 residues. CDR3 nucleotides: TGTGCCAGCAGTTACACCGGACAGGGGGTTGACATTCAGTACTTC. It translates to CASSYTGQGVDIQYF.

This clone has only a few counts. The chain's CDR3 is CASSLEGTVGSYEQYF. CDR3 sequence (DNA): TGTGCCAGCAGTTTAGAAGGGACAGTAGGGTCCTACGAGCAGTACTTC. The chain employs TRBV27 and TRBJ2-7; 7 positions match TRBD1. The V segment lost 2 bases and the J segment 1 base; nucleotides outside the gene matches: 8. The CDR3 is 16 residues long. Germline V gene sequence: CDR1 MNHEY, CDR2 SMNVEV (reference sequence).

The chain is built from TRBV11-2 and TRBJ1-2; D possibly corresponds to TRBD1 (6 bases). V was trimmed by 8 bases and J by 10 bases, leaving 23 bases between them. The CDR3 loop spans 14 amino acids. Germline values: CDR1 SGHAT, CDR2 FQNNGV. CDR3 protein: CASGSLQGLRVYTF. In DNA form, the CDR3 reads TGTGCCAGCGGGAGCCTACAGGGTCTCCGGGTCTACACCTTC.

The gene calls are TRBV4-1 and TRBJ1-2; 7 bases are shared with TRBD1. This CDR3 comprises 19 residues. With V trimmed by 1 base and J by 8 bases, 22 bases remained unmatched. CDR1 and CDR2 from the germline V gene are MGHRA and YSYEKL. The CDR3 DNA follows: TGCGCCAGCAGCCAAGCCCGAGACCCCAGGGGGACAGCCTCGGGCGGCTACACCTTC. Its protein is CASSQARDPRGTASGGYTF.

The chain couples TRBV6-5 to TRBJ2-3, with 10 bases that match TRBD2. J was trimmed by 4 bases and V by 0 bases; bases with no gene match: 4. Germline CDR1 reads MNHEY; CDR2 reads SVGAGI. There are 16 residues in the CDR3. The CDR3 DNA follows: TGTGCCAGCAGTTACTCCGCTAGCGGGAGTCCAGATACGCAGTATTTT. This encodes CASSYSASGSPDTQYF.

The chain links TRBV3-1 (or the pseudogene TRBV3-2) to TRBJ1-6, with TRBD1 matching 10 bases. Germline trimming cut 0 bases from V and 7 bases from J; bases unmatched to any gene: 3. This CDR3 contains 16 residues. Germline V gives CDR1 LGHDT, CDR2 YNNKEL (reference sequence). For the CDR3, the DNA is TGTGCCAGCAGCCAAGAGGGACAGGGGAGGAATTCACCCCTCCACTTT. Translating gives CASSQEGQGRNSPLHF.

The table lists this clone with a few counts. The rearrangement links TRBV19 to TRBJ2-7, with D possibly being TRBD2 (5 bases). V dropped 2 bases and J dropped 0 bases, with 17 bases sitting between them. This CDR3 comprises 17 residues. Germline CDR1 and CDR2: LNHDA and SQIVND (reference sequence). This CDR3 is CASSIHGLRAGSYEQYF. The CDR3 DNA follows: TGTGCCAGTAGTATACACGGTTTGAGGGCTGGCTCCTACGAGCAGTACTTC.

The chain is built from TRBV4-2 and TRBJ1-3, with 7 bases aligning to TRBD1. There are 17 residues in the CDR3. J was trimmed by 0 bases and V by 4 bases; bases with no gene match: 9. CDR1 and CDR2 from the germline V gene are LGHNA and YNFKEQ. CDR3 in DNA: TGTGCCAGCAGCCCAGGGACAGCGCTTACCTCTGGAAACACCATATATTTT. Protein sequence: CASSPGTALTSGNTIYF.

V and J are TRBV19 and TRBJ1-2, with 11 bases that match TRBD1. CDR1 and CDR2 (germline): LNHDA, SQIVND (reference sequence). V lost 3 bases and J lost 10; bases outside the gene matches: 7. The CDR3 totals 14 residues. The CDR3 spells CASSILGQGDAYTF. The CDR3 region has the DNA TGTGCCAGTAGTATCCTGGGACAGGGGGATGCCTACACCTTC.

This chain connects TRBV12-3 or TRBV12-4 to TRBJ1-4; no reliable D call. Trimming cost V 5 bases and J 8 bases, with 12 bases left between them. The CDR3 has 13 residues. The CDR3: CASSRVEGEKLFF. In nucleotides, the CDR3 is TGTGCCAGCAGTAGGGTAGAGGGCGAAAAACTGTTTTTT.

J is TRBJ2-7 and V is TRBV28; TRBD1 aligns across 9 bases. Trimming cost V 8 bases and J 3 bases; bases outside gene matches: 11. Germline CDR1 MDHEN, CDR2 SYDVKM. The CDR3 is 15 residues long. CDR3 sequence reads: CASSTRDRDLYEQYF. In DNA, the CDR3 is TGTGCCAGCTCAACCCGGGACAGGGACCTCTACGAGCAGTACTTC.

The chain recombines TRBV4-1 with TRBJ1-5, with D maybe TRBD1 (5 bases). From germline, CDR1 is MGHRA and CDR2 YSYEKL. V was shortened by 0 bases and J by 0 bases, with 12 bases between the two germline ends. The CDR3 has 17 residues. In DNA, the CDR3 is TGCGCCAGCAGCCAAGAGGGGCCGACAGTTAGCAATCAGCCCCAGCATTTT. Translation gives CASSQEGPTVSNQPQHF.

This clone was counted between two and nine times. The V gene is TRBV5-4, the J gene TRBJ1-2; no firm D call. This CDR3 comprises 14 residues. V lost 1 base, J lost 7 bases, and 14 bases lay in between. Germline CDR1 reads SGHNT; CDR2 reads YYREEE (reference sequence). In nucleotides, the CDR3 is TGTGCCAGCAGCTTGAGACAATTCGAAGCTGGCTACACCTTC. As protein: CASSLRQFEAGYTF.

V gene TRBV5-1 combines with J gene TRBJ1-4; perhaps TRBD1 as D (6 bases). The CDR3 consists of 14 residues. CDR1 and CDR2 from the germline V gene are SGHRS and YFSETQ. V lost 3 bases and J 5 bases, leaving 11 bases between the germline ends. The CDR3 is CASSSGQPNEKLFF. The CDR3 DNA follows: TGCGCCAGCAGCTCAGGACAGCCAAATGAAAAACTGTTTTTT.

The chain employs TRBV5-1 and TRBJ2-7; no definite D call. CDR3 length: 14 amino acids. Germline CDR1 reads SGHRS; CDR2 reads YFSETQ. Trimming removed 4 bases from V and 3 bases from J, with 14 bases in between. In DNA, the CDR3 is TGCGCCAGCAGCATCGACAAGCTTTTCTACGAGCAGTACTTC. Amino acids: CASSIDKLFYEQYF.

CDR3 protein: CASSLAGPSSDEQFF. The CDR3 DNA is TGTGCCAGCAGCTTAGCGGGCCCTAGTAGCGATGAGCAGTTCTTC. The chain combines TRBV7-2 with TRBJ2-1, with D possibly TRBD2 on 5 matching bases. V lost 0 bases to trimming and J lost 8 bases, with 14 bases between them. The germline V gene has CDR1 SGHTA and CDR2 FQGNSA. The CDR3 totals 15 residues.

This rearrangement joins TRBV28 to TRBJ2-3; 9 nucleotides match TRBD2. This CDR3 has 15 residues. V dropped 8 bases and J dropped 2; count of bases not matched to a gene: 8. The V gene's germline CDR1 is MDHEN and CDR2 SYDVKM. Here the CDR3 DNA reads TGTGCCAGCCAAGCGGGAGGTGGGGCCACAGATACGCAGTATTTT. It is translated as CASQAGGGATDTQYF.

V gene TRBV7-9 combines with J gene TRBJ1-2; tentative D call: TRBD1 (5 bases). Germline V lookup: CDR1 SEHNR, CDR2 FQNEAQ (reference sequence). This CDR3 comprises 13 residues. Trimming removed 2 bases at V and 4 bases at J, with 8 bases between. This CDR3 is CASSLMGGYGYTF. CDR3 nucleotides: TGTGCCAGCAGCTTAATGGGGGGCTATGGCTACACCTTC.

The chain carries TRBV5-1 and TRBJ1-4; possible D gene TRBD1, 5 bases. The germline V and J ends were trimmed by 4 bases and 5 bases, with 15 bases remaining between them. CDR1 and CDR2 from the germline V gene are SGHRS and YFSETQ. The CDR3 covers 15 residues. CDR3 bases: TGCGCCAGCAGCCCGACTCGACAGACAAATGAAAAACTGTTTTTT. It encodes CASSPTRQTNEKLFF.

The CDR3 nucleotides read TGTGCCAGTAGTATAGTCGACACCGGGGAGCTGTTTTTT. It encodes CASSIVDTGELFF. The chain joins TRBV19 to TRBJ2-2, with D unclear. With 1 base removed from V and 3 bases from J, the gap between germline ends came to 3 bases. CDR1 and CDR2 (germline): LNHDA, SQIVND (reference sequence). This CDR3 region has 13 residues.